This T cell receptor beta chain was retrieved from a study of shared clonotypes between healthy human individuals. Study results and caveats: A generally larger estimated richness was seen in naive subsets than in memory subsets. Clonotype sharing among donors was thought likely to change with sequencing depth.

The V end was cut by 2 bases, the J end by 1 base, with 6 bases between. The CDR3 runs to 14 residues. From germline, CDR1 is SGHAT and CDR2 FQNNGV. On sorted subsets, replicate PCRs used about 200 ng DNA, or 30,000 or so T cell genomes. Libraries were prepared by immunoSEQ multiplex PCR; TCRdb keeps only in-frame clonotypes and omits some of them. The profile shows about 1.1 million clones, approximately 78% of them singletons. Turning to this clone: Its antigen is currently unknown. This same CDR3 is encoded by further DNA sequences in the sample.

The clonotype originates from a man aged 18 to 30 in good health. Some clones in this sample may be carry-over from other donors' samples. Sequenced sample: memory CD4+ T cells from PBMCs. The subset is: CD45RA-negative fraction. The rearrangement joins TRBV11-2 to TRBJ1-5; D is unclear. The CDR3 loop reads CASSLTGSNQPQHF. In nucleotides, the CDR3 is TGTGCCAGCAGCTTAACGGGGAGCAATCAGCCCCAGCATTTT.